The present TCR beta chain was sequenced within a study of cytomegalovirus exposure and HLA in healthy donors (dated by TCRdb to between 2016 and 2019). In terms of the full investigation: In an earlier analysis of some 550 of the donors, 250 to 350 Gb of sequence data and 100 million or so unique TCR beta sequences from 180 million or so T cells were reported. An early release covering approximately 600 HLA-typed donors comprised approximately 290 gigabases of sequencing data and approximately 80 million unique TCR sequences. Among the roughly 400 genotyped donors, approximately 81% belonged to the genetic ancestry cluster associated with self-reported Caucasian donors. The study aimed to test whether cataloging public T cell receptors could reveal signatures of past pathogen exposure. The T cell repertoires of around 670 subjects were profiled by immunosequencing and related to cytomegalovirus serostatus. A separate validation cohort of roughly 130 different subjects was used in addition to the approximately 700-subject first cohort. The study combined high-throughput TCR immunosequencing, statistical association of individual TCRs with disease status, and machine learning to predict cytomegalovirus infection status. To study patterns of TCR occurrence, a later analysis re-analyzed previously published TCR beta repertoires from 500 to 850 donors and added high-resolution HLA genotyping. Rather than using new phenotypic data, the later analysis identified candidate immune exposures from TCR beta sequences and from how often those sequences occurred across donors. An earlier analysis of 587 of the donors applied high-throughput TCR beta sequencing to assess whether each TCR beta V gene segment acted as functional or pseudogenic. Alongside the repertoire data, information on donor age, sex, ethnicity and CMV serostatus was compiled. In a later genetic analysis, genome-wide SNP genotypes for about 55% of the 666 donors were used, and that subset was treated as a discovery cohort. All discovery cohort repertoires had been generated using a single sequencing platform. Both class I and class II loci were covered by HLA typing, at four-digit resolution. Typing coverage varied by locus: roughly 629-630 donors for A, B, C, DRB1 and DQB1; approximately 560 for DQA1; over 600 for DPA1; 400 to 480 for DPB1. About five DR-DQ haplotypes were handled as single units for association and clustering because linkage in the cohort was strong. Among 350 to 400 genotyped donors of the cohort, an average of around 240,000 unique TCR beta nucleotide sequences were sequenced per donor, 15% to 20% of them non-productive. The paper as a whole reports these results and caveats: Roughly uniform sequencing depth across donors was assumed in presence/absence analyses, although this assumption may not hold. When HLA alleles, especially DR and DQ, strongly co-occurred, attributing TCR associations to individual alleles was difficult. In a later analysis, HLA-associated TCR beta chains were found to be more clonally expanded and to have lower generation probabilities than equally common non-associated chains. Because counts were too low, roughly 17 rarely observed V segments, including chromosome 9 orphons, were left out of the earlier analysis of approximately 580 of the donors. The only immune exposure information available for the cohort was CMV serostatus. An earlier analysis of 587 of the donors showed that most TCR beta V segments appeared in productive rearrangements either about 90% or about 30% of the time, which broadly matched IMGT annotations. This cohort had only TCR beta chains sequenced, and the lack of alpha or paired-chain data limited which features could be detected. V-gene and J-gene trimming of TCR beta chains was associated with a missense DCLRE1C variant in a later genetic analysis, and the association was replicated in an independent cohort. Some IMGT-functional V segments, including TRBV6-2 and TRBV6-3, could not be distinguished by the 87-base-pair reads and were therefore excluded. A later analysis found that most CMV-associated TCR beta chains appeared HLA-restricted, with HLA associations seemingly driven largely by CMV exposure. The sequencing pipeline was judged likely to have produced a cluster of highly shared sequence variants as a technical artifact. A further reported finding was that TCR beta sequences accurately predicted the HLA-A and HLA-B alleles for most subjects in the first cohort. A later analysis reported that several top co-occurrence clusters appeared linked to parvovirus B19, influenza, CMV and Epstein-Barr virus. At a false discovery rate of 0.05, a later analysis linked fewer than 20,000 TCR beta sequences to specific HLA alleles. The study gave a list of about 150 TCR beta chains associated with cytomegalovirus. Because some donors lacked HLA typing at each locus, the association tests relied only on the typed subset. Linkage disequilibrium might explain the correlated functional status among segregating V segments, but an unknown experimental factor could not be ruled out. A later genetic analysis reported fewer N-insertions in productive TCRs among donors in an Asian-associated ancestry cluster than the approximately 700-donor mean. In a later analysis, TCR association rates were found to vary across HLA loci, with the most associated TCRs seen for DRB1 alleles and the fewest for HLA-C alleles. Three of the identified cytomegalovirus-associated TCR beta chains were confirmed in vitro to be specific for cytomegalovirus antigens. Across donors, most TCR sequences were observed very rarely, whereas some public TCRs were present in many individuals. In both the original and validation cohorts, the classifier was reported to diagnose cytomegalovirus status with high specificity and sensitivity. It was suggested by the authors that the approach could potentially be generalized to other disease states and immunological phenotypes.

Between the V and J ends, shortened by 10 bases and 3 bases respectively, the junction contains 16 bases. Per the germline V gene (reference sequence), LNHNV is the CDR1 and YYDKDF is the CDR2. Measured from the cysteine to the phenylalanine, the CDR3 is 14 residues long. Of the read, only the CDR3 DNA is kept; its 42 bases are in frame from base 1. As concerns this clone: No cognate antigen has been identified for it. No much larger clone is present one base from it, and per-base qualities are unavailable.

In total, roughly 670 healthy bone marrow donors made up the cohort. All cohort members were sampled while nominally healthy, although unrecorded immune exposures were likely present. The donor tested CMV seronegative, placing the donor among the 350 or so seronegative members of the cohort. Each donor provided a peripheral blood sample, and peripheral blood mononuclear cells were used for TCR beta sequencing. The Qiagen DNeasy Blood Extraction Kit was used to extract genomic DNA from the blood cell samples. Library construction relied on the immunoSEQ multiplex PCR assay. For the multiplex PCR, a mixture combining 60 forward primers for TCR Vbeta segments and 13 reverse primers for TCR Jbeta segments was used. The CDR3 region of rearranged TCR beta genes was amplified from genomic DNA by a multiplex PCR assay. The amplified TCR beta libraries were sequenced on the Illumina HiSeq System as 87-base-pair reads. The authors' pipeline ran thus. A later analysis tallied 75 million to 95 million unique TCR beta chains across the 640 or so repertoires, and some 12 million of those chains were shared by two or more donors. Raw reads were error-corrected and collapsed into unique sequences by a nearest-neighbor algorithm in which closely related sequences were merged to remove PCR and sequencing errors. To assign V, D and J gene segments, CDR3 sequences were aligned to IMGT reference sequences. For a sequence to be retained, at least a six-nucleotide match to both a V gene segment and a J gene segment was required. Rearrangements were called productive when the CDR3 lacked stop codons and stayed in frame with V and J; all others were non-productive. Following IMGT convention, CDR3 was defined as the stretch from the second conserved V-encoded cysteine up to the conserved J-encoded phenylalanine. In an earlier analysis of roughly 580 of the donors, sequences lacking an unambiguous match to a single V gene segment were excluded. In an earlier analysis of some 590 of the donors, V segments were called functional above 56.7% productive rearrangements and were called segregating when the between-donor standard deviation exceeded 5%. To diagnose cytomegalovirus status from the catalog of TCR beta chain sequences, a statistical classification framework was built. In a later analysis, V and J genes were assigned by comparing TCR nucleotide sequences against IMGT/GENE-DB human TR gene sequences. Using the TCRdist pipeline, a later analysis assigned CDR3 sequences along with most-parsimonious VDJ recombination scenarios. In a later analysis, every TCR beta chain was defined by the combination of its CDR3 amino acid sequence and its V-gene family, and reads without a unique V-gene family were dropped. As a way to deal with suspected cross-contamination and a sequencing artifact, a later analysis dropped over 550 nucleotide sequences that were highly shared and had low generation probability. In a later analysis, a clonal expansion index for each public chain was calculated from normalized within-repertoire ranks of inferred template counts. A later analysis computed generation probabilities with a VDJ recombination model fitted to out-of-frame rearrangements, and checked the results against IGoR. Hypergeometric tests were used in a later analysis to score TCR-TCR, TCR-HLA and TCR-CMV co-occurrence, with a repertoire-size bias correction applied to the TCR pairs. To estimate false discovery rates, a later analysis permuted the HLA or CMV assignments 20 times. In a later analysis, co-occurring TCRs were grouped with DBSCAN, and TCRdist sequence similarity was added when clustering was performed within HLA-allele-positive subsets. Co-occurrence clustering excluded repertoires with fewer than 30,000 or more than 120,000 public chains, plus five with anomalous nucleotide sharing. Not all clones reach the TCRdb copy of this immuneACCESS table, which keeps in-frame sequences only. Checked studies attribute under half of the gap to unresolved V genes and leave the rest unexplained. That table gives V, J and clone size, and the DNA gave D and trimming. A total of roughly 150,000 clones appear in this sample, around 80% of them only once. Approximately 2.4% of the sample rests with the top ten.

Sequenced sample: PBMCs. Recombination linked TRBV15 to TRBJ1-5; the D gene is perhaps TRBD1, on 6 matching bases. The clonotype originates from a male donor in good health and CMV-seronegative. The CDR3 amino acid sequence is: CASSWTAINQPQHF. The DNA sequence reads TGTGCCAGTTCCTGGACAGCAATCAATCAGCCCCAGCATTTT.